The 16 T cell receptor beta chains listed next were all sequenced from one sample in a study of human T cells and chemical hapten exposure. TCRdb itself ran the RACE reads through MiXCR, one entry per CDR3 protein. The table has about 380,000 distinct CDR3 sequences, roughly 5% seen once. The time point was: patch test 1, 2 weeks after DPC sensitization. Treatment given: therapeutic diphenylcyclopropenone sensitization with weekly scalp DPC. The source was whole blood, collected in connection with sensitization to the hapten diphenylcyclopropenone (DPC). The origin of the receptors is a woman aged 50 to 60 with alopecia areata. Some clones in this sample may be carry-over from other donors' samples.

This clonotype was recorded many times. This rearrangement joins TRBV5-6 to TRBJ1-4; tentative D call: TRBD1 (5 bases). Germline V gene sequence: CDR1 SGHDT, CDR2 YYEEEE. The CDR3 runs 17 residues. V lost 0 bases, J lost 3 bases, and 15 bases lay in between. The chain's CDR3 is CASSLVRDEVANEKLFF. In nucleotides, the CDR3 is TGTGCCAGCAGCTTGGTCCGGGACGAAGTAGCTAATGAAAAACTGTTTTTT.

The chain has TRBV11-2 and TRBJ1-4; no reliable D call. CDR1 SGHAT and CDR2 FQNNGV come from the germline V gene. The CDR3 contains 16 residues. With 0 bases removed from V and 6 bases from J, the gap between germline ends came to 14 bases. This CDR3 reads CASSLDEAARDEKLFF. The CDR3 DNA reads TGTGCCAGCAGCTTAGATGAAGCAGCGAGGGATGAAAAACTGTTTTTT.

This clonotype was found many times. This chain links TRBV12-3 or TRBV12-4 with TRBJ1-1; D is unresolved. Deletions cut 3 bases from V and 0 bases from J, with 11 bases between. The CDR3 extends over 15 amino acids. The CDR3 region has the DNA TGTGCCAGCAGTTTCCGAGGCATGATGAACACTGAAGCTTTCTTT. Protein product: CASSFRGMMNTEAFF.

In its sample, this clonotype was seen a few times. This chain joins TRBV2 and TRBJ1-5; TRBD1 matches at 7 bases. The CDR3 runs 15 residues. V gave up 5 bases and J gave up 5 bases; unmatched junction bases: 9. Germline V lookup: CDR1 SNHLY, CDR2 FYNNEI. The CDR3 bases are TGTGCCAGCAGTACGACGACAGGGATCGATCAGCCCCAGCATTTT. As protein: CASSTTTGIDQPQHF.

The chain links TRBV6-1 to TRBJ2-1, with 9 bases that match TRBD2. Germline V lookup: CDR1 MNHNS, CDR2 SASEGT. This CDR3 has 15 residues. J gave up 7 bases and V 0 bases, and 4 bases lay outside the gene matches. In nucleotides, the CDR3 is TGTGCCAGCAGTGAAGCCAGCGGGAGGTCAAATGAGCAGTTCTTC. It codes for CASSEASGRSNEQFF.

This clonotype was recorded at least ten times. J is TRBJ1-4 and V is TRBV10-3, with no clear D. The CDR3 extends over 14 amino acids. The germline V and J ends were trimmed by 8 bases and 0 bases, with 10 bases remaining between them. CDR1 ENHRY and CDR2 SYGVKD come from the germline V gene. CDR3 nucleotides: TGTGCCATCGGGAATACCGCAACTAATGAAAAACTGTTTTTT. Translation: CAIGNTATNEKLFF.

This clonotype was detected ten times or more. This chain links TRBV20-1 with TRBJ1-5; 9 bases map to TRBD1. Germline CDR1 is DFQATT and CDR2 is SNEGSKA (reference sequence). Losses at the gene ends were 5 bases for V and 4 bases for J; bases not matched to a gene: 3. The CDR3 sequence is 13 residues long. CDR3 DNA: TGCAGTGCTCAACAGGGGGCAAATCAGCCCCAGCATTTT. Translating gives CSAQQGANQPQHF.

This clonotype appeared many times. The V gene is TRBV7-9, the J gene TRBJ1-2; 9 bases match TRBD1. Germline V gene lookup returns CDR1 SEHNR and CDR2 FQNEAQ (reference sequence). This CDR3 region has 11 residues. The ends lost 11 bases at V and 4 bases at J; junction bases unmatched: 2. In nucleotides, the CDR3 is TGTGCCGGGACAGGGACCTATGGCTACACCTTC. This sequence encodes CAGTGTYGYTF.

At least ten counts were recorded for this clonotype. CDR3 amino acids: CASIGNSYEQYF. CDR3 DNA sequence: TGTGCCAGCATCGGCAACTCCTACGAGCAGTACTTC. This rearrangement joins TRBV6-2 or TRBV6-3 to TRBJ2-7; no reliable D call. Per germline, CDR1 MNHEY and CDR2 SVGEGT. Trimming removed 7 bases at V and 0 bases at J, with 7 bases between. CDR3 size: 12 residues.

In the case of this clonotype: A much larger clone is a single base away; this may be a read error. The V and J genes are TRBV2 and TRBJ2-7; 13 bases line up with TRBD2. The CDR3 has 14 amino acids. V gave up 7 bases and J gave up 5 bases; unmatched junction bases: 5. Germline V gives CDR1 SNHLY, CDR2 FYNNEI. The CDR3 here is CASILAGGWNEQYF. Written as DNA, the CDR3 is TGTGCCAGCATACTAGCGGGAGGGTGGAACGAGCAGTACTTC.

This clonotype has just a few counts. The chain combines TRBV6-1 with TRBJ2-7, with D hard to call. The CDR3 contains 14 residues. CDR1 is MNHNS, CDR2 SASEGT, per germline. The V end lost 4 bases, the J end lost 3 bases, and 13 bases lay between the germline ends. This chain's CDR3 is CASSASTGFYEQYF. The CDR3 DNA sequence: TGTGCCAGCAGTGCCTCAACGGGTTTCTACGAGCAGTACTTC.

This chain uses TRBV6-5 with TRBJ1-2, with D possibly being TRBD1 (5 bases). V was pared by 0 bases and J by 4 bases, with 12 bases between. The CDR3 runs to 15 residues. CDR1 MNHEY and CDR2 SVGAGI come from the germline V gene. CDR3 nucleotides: TGTGCCAGCAGTTACTCGTCGGGCCAGGGCTATGGCTACACCTTC. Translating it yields CASSYSSGQGYGYTF.

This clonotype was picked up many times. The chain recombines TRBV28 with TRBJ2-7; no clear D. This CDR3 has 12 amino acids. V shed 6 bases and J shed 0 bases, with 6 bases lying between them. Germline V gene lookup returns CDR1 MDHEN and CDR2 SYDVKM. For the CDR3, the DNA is TGTGCCAGCAGGAGTAGCTCCTACGAGCAGTACTTC. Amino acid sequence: CASRSSSYEQYF.

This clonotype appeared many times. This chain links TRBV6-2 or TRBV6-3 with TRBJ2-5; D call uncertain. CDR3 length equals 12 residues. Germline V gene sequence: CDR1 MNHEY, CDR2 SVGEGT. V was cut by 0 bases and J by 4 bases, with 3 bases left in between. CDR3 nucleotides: TGTGCCAGCAGTTACTCGAGAGAGACCCAGTACTTC. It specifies CASSYSRETQYF.

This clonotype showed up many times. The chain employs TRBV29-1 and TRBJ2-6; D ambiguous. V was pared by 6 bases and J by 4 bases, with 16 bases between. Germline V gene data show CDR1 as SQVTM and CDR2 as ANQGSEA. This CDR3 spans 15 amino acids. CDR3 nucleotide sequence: TGCAGCGTCCAAGGACGCGAATCAGGGGCCAACGTCCTGACTTTC. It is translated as CSVQGRESGANVLTF.

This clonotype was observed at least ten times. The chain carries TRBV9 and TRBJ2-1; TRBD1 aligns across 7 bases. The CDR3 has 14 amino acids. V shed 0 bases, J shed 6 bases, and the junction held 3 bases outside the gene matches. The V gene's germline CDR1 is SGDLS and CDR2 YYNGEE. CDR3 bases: TGTGCCAGCAGCGTAGGCACAGGGGTCAATGAGCAGTTCTTC. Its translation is CASSVGTGVNEQFF.